The present entry profiles one T cell receptor beta chain with its context. These data originate in a study of T cells in Graves' hyperthyroidism and ophthalmopathy. Amplified TCR beta CDR3 regions came from RNA transcripts. First-round RT-PCR targeting the TCR CDR3 was performed with the HTBI primer set. In TCRdb, the multiplex PCR reads were re-called with MiXCR into one record per CDR3 protein. The sample records 300,000 to 450,000 distinct CDR3 sequences, 20% to 30% being singletons. The J segment lost 5 bases and the V segment lost 6 bases, leaving 4 bases of the junction unmatched. This CDR3 contains 13 residues. These patients, aged 18 to 65, had recently diagnosed hyperthyroidism lasting under 2 months.

Specimen: blood. The clonotype was recovered from a man aged 50-60 years with Graves' hyperthyroidism. V usage is TRBV12-3 or TRBV12-4 and J usage is TRBJ1-5; 7 bases line up with TRBD1. CDR3 DNA sequence: TGTGCCAGCAGGGGACAGCCACATCAGCCCCAGCATTTT. Translated: CASRGQPHQPQHF.